Reported below is one T cell receptor beta chain. It has no known antigen specificity. Sequence at one end of the junction differs from germline and may be a read error. Without any cell sorting, total RNA and DNA were extracted together from around 20-30 mg of bulk tissue using the AllPrep DNA/RNA mini kit. Between late 2015 and early 2016, several patients in China with histopathologically diagnosed primary liver carcinoma had their tumors surgically resected. At the time of sampling, the patients had chronic HBV infection and had not received any treatment. Each tumor was sampled at five spatially separated regions: the superior, inferior, left-lateral and right-lateral poles and the tumor centre. More than 85% viable tumor cells were found by histology in every tumor sample. Pieces of fresh tumor and adjacent tissue were cut in half, with one half kept in RNAlater at -80 degrees C and the other half sent for histology.

The germline V gene supplies CDR1 SQVTM and CDR2 ANQGSEA. The CDR3 measures 14 amino acids from cysteine to phenylalanine. The sequence is cut down to CDR3 DNA, 42 bases in frame from base 1. This entry is derived from a study of tumor-infiltrating lymphocytes in primary liver carcinoma (dated by TCRdb to 2016 to 2017). Regarding the complete study: Of the five patients, three men and two women aged 30 to 69 years, four had hepatocellular carcinoma and one had combined HCC and intrahepatic cholangiocarcinoma. The tumors of the five patients were staged as T1-T3 N0M0, with maximum diameters ranging from about 4.2 to 10 cm. Each sample produced roughly 3.65 to 8 million productive TCRbeta reads, and read depth showed no significant difference between tissue types. For each liver tumor, the study sampled five regions along with adjacent normal tissue and blood, and applied TCRbeta repertoire sequencing, expression microarrays and whole-exome sequencing. A total of about 35 specimens from 5 patients went through TCRbeta repertoire sequencing, namely 25 tumor regions, 5 adjacent noncancerous liver tissues and 5 peripheral blood samples. The approximately 25 tumor region samples were profiled with Agilent mRNA microarrays so that TCRbeta repertoire diversity could be related to the local molecular phenotype. Reproducibility between technical replicate repertoires was high, with correlation coefficients above 0.95 and mean shared-clone rates approximately 0.91.

TCRbeta-specific cDNA was reverse-transcribed from 500 to 550 ng total RNA using a constant-region primer and ProtoScript II reverse transcriptase. Three nested multiplex PCR rounds, following a slightly modified ARM-PCR procedure, were used to build the TCRbeta libraries. Multiplex TRBV1-TRBV30 forward primers and a Cbeta reverse primer were used in the first two PCR rounds, each of which was run for around 10 cycles. A final 25-cycle PCR with Deep VentR polymerase added sample barcodes and Illumina adapters. Before sequencing, amplicons of 200-500 bp were gel-purified using a QIAquick gel extraction kit. The TCRbeta amplicons were sequenced with 250-bp paired-end reads on an Illumina HiSeq 2500. The study's own analysis went as follows. Reads were quality-trimmed with Trimmomatic v0.33, and paired reads were merged with FLASH v1.2.11 to recover full CDR3 sequences. MiGEC v1.2.1b assigned V, D and J germline segments to the rearranged TCRbeta sequences. VDJtools v1.0.0 computed clonotype statistics and Shannon-Wiener diversity indices. To cut down on sampling bias, every analysis after diversity analysis relied on just the 250 most abundant clonotypes from each sample. TCRdb passed the public sequencing reads through fastp at Q25 and MiXCR, retaining productive beta sequences. Rows matching on CDR3 protein sequence are summarized as one entry with the most common DNA and genes. TCRdb, rather than the study authors, made the V and J calls. The table for this sample lists 100,000 to 150,000 distinct CDR3 sequences; around 64% of them were counted only once. The top ten constitute 8.4% of the sample.

Broader findings and caveats from the paper: Repertoire overlap was found to be higher between tumor regions (mean roughly 36%) than between tumor-adjacent (roughly 17%) or tumor-blood (around 15%) pairs, consistent with antigen-driven expansion. With just 4 to 6 patients in the study, the authors point out that the findings should be validated in a larger study. Since the samples were bulk and unsorted, there was no way to compare CD4+ and CD8+ T cell repertoires. Only about 7-24% of top clones were found in all five regions of a tumor, suggesting spatial heterogeneity of tumor-infiltrating T cells. Because sequencing covered only the TCR beta chain and unpaired alpha chains were not captured, true repertoire diversity is likely underestimated. A significantly larger repertoire fraction was made up by the top 250 clones in tumors than in blood (p = 0.039).

The V and J segments used are TRBV29-1 and TRBJ1-1, with no D gene named confidently. The TCR sequence derives from a woman aged 55-69 years with primary liver carcinoma and hepatitis B virus infection. Sequenced material: liver tumor tissue from sampling region 3. The label giving this sample's cell subset or site can be read as: tumor region T3, left-lateral pole. The bases are TGCAGTGTTGAACAATCGGGTGGAAGGATTGAAGCTTTCTTT. This sequence encodes CSVEQSGGRIEAFF.